The 29 T cell receptor beta chains reported below all come from one sample, sequenced in a study of T cell responses to AZD1222 COVID-19 vaccine. Sequencing used immunoSEQ multiplex PCR; TCRdb keeps in-frame clones, though not all of them. Counted here are some 140,000 clones, around nine tenths occurring once; the ten biggest clones make up 1.5% to 2%. Specimen: peripheral blood, collected on day 0 of AZD1222 vaccination. These receptors were obtained from an adult in good health.

The chain combines TRBV7-2 with TRBJ1-2; D call uncertain. Germline CDR1 is SGHTA and CDR2 is FQGNSA. This CDR3 has 16 residues. V lost 1 base to trimming and J lost 3 bases, with 15 bases between them. CDR3 sequence (DNA): TGTGCCAGCAGCTTAGATGCGCCTCGACCTTACTATGGCTACACCTTC. As protein: CASSLDAPRPYYGYTF.

This rearrangement joins TRBV4-3 to TRBJ1-3, with 7 bases aligning to TRBD1. Unmatched junction bases numbered 10, after V lost 4 bases and J lost 4 bases. The germline V gene has CDR1 LGHNA and CDR2 YSLEER. The CDR3 is 16 amino acids. CDR3 sequence: CASSPLARGPGNTIYF. Written as DNA, the CDR3 is TGCGCCAGCAGCCCCCTCGCGAGGGGGCCAGGAAACACCATATATTTT.

The CDR3, as DNA: TGTGCCAGCTCACTGGACAGAACAACCCTCCAACGAATCTATGGCTACACCTTC. Translation gives CASSLDRTTLQRIYGYTF. V and J are TRBV18 and TRBJ1-2; TRBD1 might be the D (6 bases). The germline CDR1 and CDR2 sequences are KGHSH and LQKENI. The ends were cut back, 4 bases at V and 4 bases at J, with 25 bases in the middle. The CDR3 loop spans 18 amino acids.

This clone was seen a single time. The chain is built from TRBV28 and TRBJ2-3, with 9 bases identical to TRBD1. Germline V gene lookup returns CDR1 MDHEN and CDR2 SYDVKM. The V segment lost 7 bases and the J segment 2 bases; nucleotides outside the gene matches: 13. This CDR3 spans 17 amino acids. CDR3 in amino acids: CASTLEDRDRVTDTQYF. The CDR3 nucleotides read TGTGCCAGCACTCTAGAGGACCGGGACAGGGTCACAGATACGCAGTATTTT.

The chain uses TRBV28 and TRBJ2-3; TRBD1 matches 8 bases. V was clipped by 4 bases and J by 0 bases; unmatched bases: 15. The CDR3 sequence is 19 residues long. CDR1 and CDR2 (germline): MDHEN, SYDVKM. The CDR3: CASSSPGGTGRSSTDTQYF. In DNA, the CDR3 is TGTGCCAGCAGTTCACCCGGCGGGACAGGACGCTCTAGCACAGATACGCAGTATTTT.

The V gene is TRBV30, the J gene TRBJ1-5; D might be TRBD1 (5 bases). This CDR3 has 15 amino acids. Germline V gives CDR1 GTSNPN, CDR2 SVGIG (reference sequence). Trimming cost V 3 bases and J 5 bases, with 17 bases left between them. The DNA for the CDR3 is TGTGCCTGGAGCAAGGGGATAGAAGGCTATCAGCCCCAGCATTTT. Protein product: CAWSKGIEGYQPQHF.

The rearrangement links TRBV19 to TRBJ2-1, with 10 bases that match TRBD2. Trimming took 4 bases from V and 7 from J; bases not matched to a gene: 7. CDR1 and CDR2 (germline): LNHDA, SQIVND (reference sequence). The CDR3 sequence is 15 residues long. Written as DNA, the CDR3 is TGTGCCAGTAGTAAACTAGCGGGATGGGGGAATGAGCAGTTCTTC. It encodes CASSKLAGWGNEQFF.

The chain is built from TRBV4-3 and TRBJ1-6, with TRBD1 as a possible D gene (5 bases). Per germline, CDR1 LGHNA and CDR2 YSLEER. V dropped 1 base and J dropped 0 bases, with 10 bases sitting between them. The CDR3 contains 17 residues. The CDR3 DNA is TGCGCCAGCAGCCAAGTATTTAGGGGCTCCTATAATTCACCCCTCCACTTT. Amino acid sequence: CASSQVFRGSYNSPLHF.

The chain recombines TRBV6-2 or TRBV6-3 with TRBJ2-5; either TRBD1 or TRBD2 may supply D (6 bases each). The V gene lost 6 bases and the J gene lost 3 bases, with 23 bases spanning the gap. Germline V lookup: CDR1 MNHEY, CDR2 SVGEGT. The length of the CDR3 is 17 residues. CDR3 in amino acids: CASSPRGGTRGKETQYF. The CDR3 DNA sequence: TGTGCCAGCAGCCCCAGGGGCGGGACGCGGGGTAAAGAGACCCAGTACTTC.

This chain uses TRBV12-5 with TRBJ1-5; TRBD1 might be the D (5 bases). V lost 3 bases and J lost 4, with 7 bases in between. Germline CDR1 reads LGHNT; CDR2 reads FRNRAP. The CDR3 contains 13 residues. CDR3: CASGFGTNQPQHF. CDR3 sequence (DNA): TGTGCTAGTGGTTTTGGGACTAATCAGCCCCAGCATTTT.

J is TRBJ2-2 and V is TRBV5-1, with 10 bases that match TRBD2. CDR1 is SGHRS, CDR2 YFSETQ, per germline. J was trimmed by 0 bases and V by 9 bases; bases with no gene match: 5. The CDR3 sequence is 15 residues long. The CDR3 loop is CATSSGGANTGELFF. Here the CDR3 DNA reads TGCGCCACCTCTAGCGGGGGCGCGAACACCGGGGAGCTGTTTTTT.

The chain joins TRBV12-3 or TRBV12-4 to TRBJ2-4; no definite D call. Trimming pared 5 bases from V and 0 bases from J, leaving 5 bases between. The CDR3 is made up of 13 amino acids. CDR3 nucleotides: TGTGCCAGCAGTCCGTCAGCCAAAAACATTCAGTACTTC. This translates into CASSPSAKNIQYF.

There are a few counts of this clone. J is TRBJ1-5 and V is TRBV9; a possible D gene is TRBD1 (6 bases). With 3 bases removed from V and 0 bases from J, the gap between germline ends came to 7 bases. CDR1 SGDLS and CDR2 YYNGEE come from the germline V gene. This CDR3 is built from 14 residues. This CDR3 reads CASSGDISNQPQHF. The CDR3 DNA sequence: TGTGCCAGCAGCGGGGACATTAGCAATCAGCCCCAGCATTTT.

This rearrangement joins TRBV5-4 to TRBJ2-1, with 8 nucleotides matching TRBD2. V lost 4 bases, J lost 8 bases, and 17 bases stayed unmatched. The CDR3 runs to 17 residues. Germline V gene lookup returns CDR1 SGHNT and CDR2 YYREEE (reference sequence). The CDR3 sequence is CASSLPIIAGSRDEQFF. CDR3 bases: TGTGCCAGCAGCCTGCCGATAATAGCGGGATCTCGAGATGAGCAGTTCTTC.

The gene calls are TRBV7-2 and TRBJ2-3, with 9 bases aligning to TRBD1. V dropped 5 bases and J dropped 3; count of bases not matched to a gene: 6. This CDR3 spans 15 amino acids. Germline V gives CDR1 SGHTA, CDR2 FQGNSA. CDR3 in DNA: TGTGCCAGCAGCGCCCGGACAGGGGCAACAGATACGCAGTATTTT. It encodes CASSARTGATDTQYF.

The rearrangement joins TRBV5-5 to TRBJ1-1; D might be TRBD1 (6 bases). Germline CDR1 SGHKS, CDR2 YYEKEE (reference sequence). This CDR3 contains 14 residues. V shed 3 bases and J shed 1 base, with 10 bases lying between them. The CDR3 DNA sequence: TGTGCCAGCAGCTGGGCAGGGGAGAACACTGAAGCTTTCTTT. Translated: CASSWAGENTEAFF.

The rearrangement uses TRBV27 and TRBJ1-2, with no clear D. This CDR3 is 12 amino acids long. Trimming cost V 5 bases and J 4 bases, with 8 bases left between them. CDR1 MNHEY and CDR2 SMNVEV come from the germline V gene (reference sequence). CDR3 in amino acids: CASSGNSYGYTF. CDR3 in DNA: TGTGCCAGCAGTGGAAACAGCTATGGCTACACCTTC.

The genes are TRBV30 and TRBJ2-4, with 8 nucleotides matching TRBD2. The CDR3 has 15 amino acids. From germline, CDR1 is GTSNPN and CDR2 SVGIG (reference sequence). With 3 bases clipped from V and 4 bases from J, the junction kept 8 bases outside the gene matches. CDR3 DNA sequence: TGTGCCTGGAGCCCGGCGGGGGGCCGTAAAAACATTCAGTACTTC. Its translation: CAWSPAGGRKNIQYF. Full variable domain (remainder filled in from reference TRBV30 and TRBJ2-4): SQTIHQWPATLVQPVGSPLSLECTVEGTSNPNLYWYRQAAGRGLQLLFYSVGIGQISSEVPQNLSASRPQDRQFILSSKKLLLSDSGFYLCAWSPAGGRKNIQYFGAGTRLSVL.

The V gene is TRBV27, the J gene TRBJ2-7, with a possible D match to TRBD1 (6 bases). With 5 bases removed from V and 5 bases from J, the gap between germline ends came to 16 bases. The CDR3 loop spans 14 amino acids. The germline gives CDR1 MNHEY, CDR2 SMNVEV (reference sequence). The CDR3 DNA follows: TGTGCCAGCAGTACGGACAGAAAAAAGAACGAGCAGTACTTC. Translation gives CASSTDRKKNEQYF.

The chain carries TRBV6-1 and TRBJ1-5, with a weak D call TRBD1 (5 bases). The V end lost 3 bases, the J end lost 7 bases, and 10 bases lay between the germline ends. Per the germline V gene, CDR1 is MNHNS and CDR2 is SASEGT. CDR3 length: 13 amino acids. The CDR3 sequence: CASSEQGYQPQHF. For the CDR3, the DNA is TGTGCCAGCAGTGAGCAGGGCTACCAGCCCCAGCATTTT.

This chain connects TRBV6-5 to TRBJ2-2; D ambiguous. The V and J ends lost 5 bases and 6 bases respectively, with 10 bases between them. The CDR3 is made up of 13 amino acids. Germline lookup yields CDR1 MNHEY and CDR2 SVGAGI. The CDR3 region has the DNA TGTGCCAGCAGTCTTTCTGGCGCCGGGGAGCTGTTTTTT. This codes for CASSLSGAGELFF.

This clone has just one count. The chain joins TRBV11-2 to TRBJ1-1, with a tentative D call TRBD1 (5 bases). Between the trimmed V and J ends, which lost 0 bases and 3 bases, there was a span of 5 bases. The CDR3 loop spans 13 amino acids. The V gene's germline CDR1 is SGHAT and CDR2 FQNNGV. The CDR3 DNA reads as TGTGCCAGCAGCTTAGAGGGGGACACTGAAGCTTTCTTT. Its protein product is CASSLEGDTEAFF.

The CDR3 DNA sequence: TGCGCCAGCAGCCAAGATCACGGACAGGGTGTTGCCCAGTACTTC. Residues: CASSQDHGQGVAQYF. The chain couples TRBV4-3 to TRBJ2-5, with TRBD1 identical over 8 bases. The CDR3 runs 15 residues. Germline V lookup: CDR1 LGHNA, CDR2 YSLEER. V dropped 0 bases and J dropped 9; count of bases not matched to a gene: 9.

The rearrangement uses TRBV28 and TRBJ2-2; the D gene is possibly TRBD1 (6 bases). CDR1 and CDR2 (germline): MDHEN, SYDVKM. This CDR3 region has 14 residues. V was pared by 3 bases and J by 6 bases, with 11 bases between. CDR3 protein: CASSLAGVAGELFF. DNA for the CDR3: TGTGCCAGCAGTTTGGCAGGGGTTGCCGGGGAGCTGTTTTTT.

The CDR3 DNA sequence: TGTGCCAGTAGTATCACTAGCGGGGGGCCCTACGAGCAGTACTTC. Its protein product is CASSITSGGPYEQYF. The gene calls are TRBV19 and TRBJ2-7; 12 bases map to TRBD2. Unmatched junction bases numbered 2, after V lost 3 bases and J lost 2 bases. Looked up from germline, CDR1 is LNHDA and CDR2 is SQIVND (reference sequence). The length of the CDR3 is 15 residues.

Worth noting for this clone: The junction departs from the called germline gene at one end, perhaps through a read error. The V gene is TRBV9, the J gene TRBJ2-3; 7 nucleotides match TRBD1. This CDR3 contains 16 residues. Germline assignment: CDR1 SGDLS and CDR2 YYNGEE. The CDR3 DNA reads TGTGCCAGCAGCCTTCAGGACAGGAGAGGAGCAGAGACGCAGTATTTT. It translates to CASSLQDRRGAETQYF.

Details on this clone: The identical CDR3 is also encoded by other nucleotide sequences in the sample. The chain recombines TRBV5-1 with TRBJ2-1; 8 nucleotides agree with TRBD2. V trimming: 0 bases; J trimming: 1 base; junction bases outside the gene matches: 6. CDR3 size: 17 residues. The germline V gene has CDR1 SGHRS and CDR2 YFSETQ. CDR3 DNA sequence: TGCGCCAGCAGCTTGGGACTTACTAGCGGATCCTACAATGAGCAGTTCTTC. This translates into CASSLGLTSGSYNEQFF.

The gene calls are TRBV28 and TRBJ1-5; D remains ambiguous. V was pared by 8 bases and J by 0 bases, with 17 bases between. From germline, CDR1 is MDHEN and CDR2 SYDVKM. The CDR3 consists of 16 residues. CDR3 sequence (DNA): TGTGCCAGCCAGTTCCCCACCGGTCATAGCAATCAGCCCCAGCATTTT. As protein: CASQFPTGHSNQPQHF.

The V and J genes are TRBV12-5 and TRBJ1-3; D uncertain. Germline V gives CDR1 LGHNT, CDR2 FRNRAP. Trimming left V 0 bases short and J 8 bases short, with 8 bases between. There are 13 residues in the CDR3. CDR3 loop: CASGLVVEDTIYF. CDR3 DNA: TGTGCTAGTGGTTTGGTAGTGGAGGACACCATATATTTT.